This TCR beta chain was found in a study of Graves' ophthalmopathy and Graves' hyperthyroidism. This CDR3 is 15 amino acids long. The germline gives CDR1 SGHAT, CDR2 FQNNGV. As to this clonotype: Since a much larger clone is just one base distant, this may be a read error.

The sequenced template was RNA, covering the TCR beta CDR3 region. HTBI primers were used in a first-round RT-PCR, which preceded a second-round multiplex PCR. TCRdb independently ran MiXCR on the multiplex PCR reads; one entry per CDR3 protein. This table holds hundreds of thousands of distinct CDR3 sequences, approximately 21% found once. Sequencing was performed on peripheral blood. The chain carries TRBV11-2 and TRBJ2-4; 9 bases fit TRBD1. The TCR comes from a woman aged 18-35 years with stable Graves' hyperthyroidism. CDR3 coding DNA: TGTGCCAGCAGCTTAAAAGGGACAGGGAGGAACATTAAGTACTTC. Its translation: CASSLKGTGRNIKYF.